A single sample is the source of the 27 T cell receptor beta chains below, sequenced in a study of shared clonotypes between healthy human individuals. TCRdb keeps only in-frame clones here, not all; method: immunoSEQ multiplex PCR. The table includes some 2,400,000 clones, approximately 94% detected once. What was sequenced was naive CD4+ T cells sorted from blood. Subset described: CD45RA+ positively selected. The origin of the receptors is a man aged 18 to 30 in good health.

This clone was observed a single time. The genes are TRBV9 and TRBJ2-1; 13 nucleotides agree with TRBD2. The trim removed 3 bases at V and 3 bases at J, leaving 3 bases unmatched. The CDR3 runs to 16 residues. Germline V lookup: CDR1 SGDLS, CDR2 YYNGEE. The CDR3 coding sequence is TGTGCCAGCAGCGAGGGACTAGCGGGGAGCTACAATGAGCAGTTCTTC. Translating gives CASSEGLAGSYNEQFF.

This chain links TRBV7-6 with TRBJ2-7; D is uncertain. V was clipped by 1 base and J by 5 bases, with 9 bases between them. CDR1 and CDR2 from the germline V gene are SGHVS and FNYEAQ. The CDR3 totals 13 residues. CDR3 residues: CASSLGRRDEQYF. The CDR3 DNA reads as TGTGCCAGCAGCTTAGGACGACGGGACGAGCAGTACTTC.

V is TRBV9 and J is TRBJ2-1; D is perhaps TRBD1 or TRBD2 (6 bases each). The CDR3 extends over 16 amino acids. Trimming stripped 7 bases from V and 0 bases from J, with 17 bases between. Germline V gene lookup returns CDR1 SGDLS and CDR2 YYNGEE. The CDR3 is CASATGALPSYNEQFF. The DNA for the CDR3 is TGTGCCAGCGCGACGGGGGCCTTACCCTCCTACAATGAGCAGTTCTTC.

This sequence joins TRBV27 and TRBJ2-5, with D perhaps TRBD2 (7 bases). V shed 7 bases and J shed 4 bases, with 19 bases lying between them. The CDR3 length is 15 residues. Germline assignment: CDR1 MNHEY and CDR2 SMNVEV (reference sequence). DNA for the CDR3: TGTGCCAGCAAGGGGGACGGGAGGAAAACAGAGACCCAGTACTTC. Its protein product is CASKGDGRKTETQYF.

Regarding this clone: The identical CDR3 is also encoded by other nucleotide sequences in the sample. The V and J genes are TRBV7-2 and TRBJ2-2; D uncertain. Trimming removed 1 base from V and 2 bases from J, with 5 bases in between. Germline values: CDR1 SGHTA, CDR2 FQGNSA. This CDR3 has 14 residues. The CDR3 sequence is CASSLVRNTGELFF. CDR3 DNA sequence: TGTGCCAGCAGCTTAGTGAGAAACACCGGGGAGCTGTTTTTT.

The CDR3 protein is CASSPSQGGSQPQHF. CDR3 coding DNA: TGTGCCAGCAGTCCAAGTCAGGGGGGGAGTCAGCCCCAGCATTTT. J is TRBJ1-5 and V is TRBV28; 7 nucleotides align to TRBD1. This CDR3 region has 15 residues. CDR1 MDHEN and CDR2 SYDVKM come from the germline V gene. V trimming: 5 bases; J trimming: 6 bases; junction bases outside the gene matches: 10.

CDR3 protein: CASSQDKLGYGYTF. The CDR3 DNA follows: TGCGCCAGCAGCCAAGACAAACTCGGCTATGGCTACACCTTC. The chain links TRBV4-3 to TRBJ1-2; unclear D gene. The CDR3 has 14 residues. Trimming removed 0 bases at V and 4 bases at J, with 9 bases between. Germline values: CDR1 LGHNA, CDR2 YSLEER.

The J gene is TRBJ2-7, the V gene TRBV6-1; 7 bases align to TRBD1. The CDR3 sequence is 12 residues long. With V trimmed by 8 bases and J by 2 bases, 3 bases remained unmatched. Germline lookup yields CDR1 MNHNS and CDR2 SASEGT. For the CDR3, the DNA is TGTGCCAGCGGGGGACAGACCTACGAGCAGTACTTC. Its translation: CASGGQTYEQYF.

V is TRBV30 and J is TRBJ1-6, with D unresolved. V was clipped by 2 bases and J by 2 bases, with 7 bases between them. The CDR3 extends over 14 amino acids. Per germline, CDR1 GTSNPN and CDR2 SVGIG (reference sequence). CDR3 in amino acids: CAWSYSAYNSPLHF. CDR3 sequence (DNA): TGTGCCTGGAGTTACAGCGCCTATAATTCACCCCTCCACTTT.

This chain joins TRBV18 and TRBJ2-3, with D possibly being TRBD2 (5 bases). The CDR3 sequence is 15 residues long. Germline CDR1 reads KGHSH; CDR2 reads LQKENI. V was cut by 4 bases and J by 2 bases, with 13 bases left in between. The DNA of the CDR3 is TGTGCCAGCTCACTCCCGCTAGCAGACACAGATACGCAGTATTTT. Its translation is CASSLPLADTDTQYF.

V and J are TRBV5-6 and TRBJ1-5, with 7 bases identical to TRBD1. CDR3 size: 14 residues. Germline loops: CDR1 SGHDT, CDR2 YYEEEE. J was trimmed by 2 bases and V by 3 bases; bases with no gene match: 2. The CDR3 loop is CASSSGQGNQPQHF. CDR3 DNA sequence: TGTGCCAGCAGCTCCGGACAGGGCAATCAGCCCCAGCATTTT.

The rearrangement links TRBV19 to TRBJ1-2, with a possible D match to TRBD1 (5 bases). V shed 7 bases and J shed 6 bases, with 21 bases lying between them. The CDR3 length is 15 residues. Germline CDR1 is LNHDA and CDR2 is SQIVND (reference sequence). CDR3: CASIAAAGMRDGYTF. In DNA, the CDR3 is TGTGCCAGTATCGCAGCTGCAGGGATGAGGGATGGCTACACCTTC.

The CDR3 bases are TGTGCCAGCAGCTTGTTGGATTCCGGGGTGCGGGCGGGCTACACCTTC. As protein: CASSLLDSGVRAGYTF. V is TRBV5-4 and J is TRBJ1-2; no reliable D call. CDR1 is SGHNT and CDR2 is YYREEE in the germline V gene (reference sequence). This CDR3 comprises 16 residues. The ends were cut back, 1 base at V and 8 bases at J, with 21 bases in the middle.

The V and J genes are TRBV2 and TRBJ2-7; 9 nucleotides match TRBD2. Germline assignment: CDR1 SNHLY and CDR2 FYNNEI. Unmatched junction bases numbered 7, after V lost 7 bases and J lost 3 bases. The CDR3 is made up of 14 amino acids. The CDR3 loop reads CASIETSGLYEQYF. The CDR3 nucleotides read TGTGCCAGCATCGAGACTAGCGGACTCTACGAGCAGTACTTC.

The genes are TRBV29-1 and TRBJ2-5, with D perhaps TRBD1 or TRBD2 (6 bases each). This CDR3 region has 14 residues. The germline V gene encodes CDR1 SQVTM and CDR2 ANQGSEA. The V and J ends lost 4 bases and 4 bases respectively, with 16 bases between them. For the CDR3, the DNA is TGCAGCGTTGGGGGGGCGCCGAGGGTAGAGACCCAGTACTTC. It is translated as CSVGGAPRVETQYF.

The rearrangement links TRBV19 to TRBJ1-4; D ambiguous. The V gene's germline CDR1 is LNHDA and CDR2 SQIVND (reference sequence). V lost 3 bases and J 0 bases, leaving 8 bases between the germline ends. The CDR3 length is 15 residues. The CDR3 DNA sequence: TGTGCCAGTAGTATCGGCCAGACAACTAATGAAAAACTGTTTTTT. As protein: CASSIGQTTNEKLFF. The variable domain in full, completed from reference TRBV19 and TRBJ1-4, reads DGGITQSPKYLFRKEGQNVTLSCEQNLNHDAMYWYRQDPGQGLRLIYYSQIVNDFQKGDIAEGYSVSREKKESFPLTVTSAQKNPTAFYLCASSIGQTTNEKLFFGSGTQLSVL.

The chain employs TRBV25-1 and TRBJ1-2; perhaps TRBD1 as D (6 bases). Between the trimmed V and J ends, which lost 1 base and 7 bases, there was a span of 13 bases. The length of the CDR3 is 14 residues. The germline gives CDR1 MGHDK, CDR2 SYGVNS. CDR3 loop: CASSESGGRVGYTF. The DNA for the CDR3 is TGTGCCAGCAGTGAATCGGGGGGGCGCGTTGGCTACACCTTC.

This chain joins TRBV18 and TRBJ2-7; D is ambiguous. The CDR3 extends over 13 amino acids. Per the germline V gene, CDR1 is KGHSH and CDR2 is LQKENI. Trimming shortened V by 2 bases and J by 1 base, and 6 bases separated the two germline ends. In DNA form, the CDR3 reads TGTGCCAGCTCACCAACTCAATCCTACGAGCAGTACTTC. Its protein is CASSPTQSYEQYF.

This clone was seen once. The rearrangement joins TRBV2 to TRBJ2-1; TRBD2 matches 15 bases. V shed 6 bases and J 9 bases; nucleotides not matched to a gene: 12. The CDR3 has 17 residues. CDR1 is SNHLY, CDR2 FYNNEI, per germline. CDR3 bases: TGTGCCAGCAGGGGATCGGGACTAGCGGGAGGAACGCGTGAGCAGTTCTTC. Protein sequence: CASRGSGLAGGTREQFF.

This rearrangement joins TRBV18 to TRBJ2-1; TRBD2 might be the D (6 bases). Germline CDR1 reads KGHSH; CDR2 reads LQKENI. The length of the CDR3 is 16 residues. V was clipped by 6 bases and J by 0 bases, with 15 bases between them. The CDR3 DNA reads TGTGCCAGCTCGCCCAGTTTCGGGAGCTCCTACAATGAGCAGTTCTTC. Its protein is CASSPSFGSSYNEQFF. The full variable domain, completed using reference TRBV18 and TRBJ2-1, is NAGVMQNPRHLVRRRGQEARLRCSPMKGHSHVYWYRQLPEEGLKFMVYLQKENIIDESGMPKERFSAEFPKEGPSILRIQQVVRGDSAAYFCASSPSFGSSYNEQFFGPGTRLTVL.

V gene TRBV2 combines with J gene TRBJ2-2; TRBD2 agrees at 7 bases. CDR1 is SNHLY, CDR2 FYNNEI, per germline. Unmatched junction bases numbered 7, after V lost 4 bases and J lost 2 bases. This CDR3 region has 16 residues. CDR3 in DNA: TGTGCCAGCAGTGTTTCGGGCGGGAGAAACACCGGGGAGCTGTTTTTT. Translated: CASSVSGGRNTGELFF.

With respect to this clone: Other nucleotide sequences from this sample produce the same CDR3. The chain links TRBV29-1 to TRBJ2-1; D is unresolved. The CDR3 is 13 residues long. Trimming stripped 3 bases from V and 0 bases from J, with 6 bases between. From germline, CDR1 is SQVTM and CDR2 ANQGSEA. DNA for the CDR3: TGCAGCGTTGATGGCAGCTCCTACAATGAGCAGTTCTTC. This encodes CSVDGSSYNEQFF.

This sequence joins TRBV11-2 and TRBJ2-7; 7 bases line up with TRBD2. The ends lost 5 bases at V and 4 bases at J; junction bases unmatched: 11. Germline CDR1 SGHAT, CDR2 FQNNGV. This CDR3 has 15 amino acids. The DNA for the CDR3 is TGTGCCAGCAGCCCTGGGGGAAGCGGGACTTACGAGCAGTACTTC. Its protein is CASSPGGSGTYEQYF.

The sample holds a few counts of this clone. The rearrangement joins TRBV6-5 to TRBJ2-3; TRBD1 agrees at 7 bases. Per germline, CDR1 MNHEY and CDR2 SVGAGI. After removal of 2 bases from V and 1 base from J, the junction contained 3 bases not matched to a gene. The CDR3 has 15 residues. CDR3 region: CASSYEGAGTDTQYF. The DNA of the CDR3 is TGTGCCAGCAGTTACGAGGGGGCCGGCACAGATACGCAGTATTTT.

The V gene is TRBV5-1, the J gene TRBJ1-2; D gene unclear. The CDR3 loop spans 15 amino acids. Per germline, CDR1 SGHRS and CDR2 YFSETQ. Trimming took off 0 bases at V and 0 bases at J, with 9 bases between the two ends. The CDR3: CASSLELGTNYGYTF. Here the CDR3 DNA reads TGCGCCAGCAGCTTGGAGCTGGGGACTAACTATGGCTACACCTTC.

This chain links TRBV7-9 with TRBJ1-1; D gene uncertain. The CDR3 spans 13 residues. The germline V and J ends were trimmed by 5 bases and 1 base, with 8 bases remaining between them. In germline, CDR1 is SEHNR, CDR2 FQNEAQ (reference sequence). CDR3 sequence: CASSASRNTEAFF. The DNA for the CDR3 is TGTGCCAGCAGCGCCTCTAGGAACACTGAAGCTTTCTTT.

The chain has TRBV11-2 and TRBJ2-7; possible D gene TRBD2, 6 bases. Trimming took 5 bases from V and 6 from J, leaving 17 bases between them. The CDR3 runs 14 residues. Germline-derived CDR1 and CDR2 are SGHAT and FQNNGV. CDR3 in DNA: TGTGCCAGCAGCCCCTTGGCGGGGTGGGGCGAGCAGTACTTC. This sequence encodes CASSPLAGWGEQYF.